This paragraph covers one T cell receptor (beta chain) sequence. Its target is not known. Clones were read by immunoSEQ multiplex PCR, and TCRdb kept only the in-frame ones, dropping some. The sample records some 330,000 clones, roughly 90% being singletons. This CDR3 region has 14 residues. Looked up from germline, CDR1 is SEHNR and CDR2 is FQNEAQ (reference sequence). Trimming removed 1 base at V and 8 bases at J, with 12 bases between. The data derive from a study of Ad26.COV2.S vaccination and SARS-CoV-2 variants. Study at large: Donor was assigned to the Ad26.COV2.S arm of trial COV1001. Administration of Ad26.COV2.S was intramuscular, either once or twice 56 days apart. Study findings and constraints: Vaccinees reportedly had broad spike-specific CD8+ and CD4+ T cell responses.

The treatment here: some 20 received Ad26.COV2.S at low or high dose, single or two shots; 5 received placebo; per-sample allocation not given. At day 63 after the first vaccine or placebo injection, samples were drawn. The sample in question was peripheral blood, obtained in a trial of Ad26.COV2.S vaccine versus placebo. The sequence was collected from a person between 18 and 59 years old who received the Ad26.COV2.S COVID-19 vaccine or a placebo. J is TRBJ2-1 and V is TRBV7-9; maybe TRBD2 (5 bases). The DNA of the CDR3 is TGTGCCAGCAGCTTAGGCGGGCCCAGGTATGAGCAGTTCTTC. Encoded protein: CASSLGGPRYEQFF. The full variable domain, in which reference TRBV7-9 and TRBJ2-1 provide the parts outside the CDR3, is DTGVSQNPRHKITKRGQNVTFRCDPISEHNRLYWYRQTLGQGPEFLTYFQNEAQLEKSRLLSDRFSAERPKGSFSTLEIQRTEQGDSAMYLCASSLGGPRYEQFFGPGTRLTVL.